A selection of T cell receptor beta chains follows, all from one sample in a study of blood T cell repertoires in COVID-19. Clones were read by immunoSEQ multiplex PCR, and TCRdb kept only the in-frame ones, dropping some. The table has 85,000 or so clones, 70% to 90% seen once. Sequencing input: peripheral blood. Receptor source: a man in his fifties or sixties with active or convalescent COVID-19. CDR3s include the opening cysteine and the closing phenylalanine or tryptophan. The order of the fields is V gene, D gene, J gene, clone size, CDR3 DNA, CDR3 protein. A D gene is named only where the DNA matches it firmly. Clone size is not always given. Where it is, it says once, few, many or a class for expanded clones.

>TRBV5-1|NA|TRBJ2-4|NA
TGCGCCAGCAGCTTGACAGGGAGGGGAAACATTCAGTACTTC
CASSLTGRGNIQYF
>TRBV19|NA|TRBJ1-2|few
TGTGCCAGTAGCCCGGACAGAAGTTTTCTCTATGGCTACACCTTC
CASSPDRSFLYGYTF
>TRBV6-4|NA|TRBJ1-5|NA
TGTGCCAGCGGGATTAGGGGACATAAGCATTTT
CASGIRGHKHF
>TRBV5-1|TRBD2|TRBJ2-1|NA
TGCGCCAGCAGCTTGCTGGGGCTAGCGGGGGCCCCCTCCTACAATGAGCAGTTCTTC
CASSLLGLAGAPSYNEQFF
>TRBV10-3|NA|TRBJ1-3|NA
TGTGCCATCATGGAGGGGTCAGGAAACACCATATATTTT
CAIMEGSGNTIYF
>TRBV7-8|NA|TRBJ1-2|NA
TGTGCCAGCAGCCCCACTAACTATGGCTACACCTTC
CASSPTNYGYTF
>TRBV14|TRBD1|TRBJ1-4|few
TGTGCCAGCAACCCAGGGGGGACTGAAAAACTGTTTTTT
CASNPGGTEKLFF
>TRBV27|NA|TRBJ1-1|NA
TGTGCCAGCAGTTTAGGGGGGGTCATCAACACTGAAGCTTTCTTT
CASSLGGVINTEAFF
>TRBV7-2|TRBD2|TRBJ2-2|NA
TGTGCCAGCAGCCCTATCTCCGGGGGGGCAGCCGGGGAGCTGTTTTTT
CASSPISGGAAGELFF
>TRBV10-1|NA|TRBJ1-5|NA
TGCGCCAGCAGTGATACACAGGATCAGCCCCAGCATTTT
CASSDTQDQPQHF
>TRBV19|TRBD2|TRBJ2-1|once
TGTGCCAGTAGTCCCGAGATCTTGTTTGGGACTAGCGTCGACAATGAGCAGTTCTTC
CASSPEILFGTSVDNEQFF
>TRBV7-2|TRBD2|TRBJ2-7|NA
TGTGCCAGCAGCCCGAGGGCGGGGGGCCCCCTGGAGCAGTACTTC
CASSPRAGGPLEQYF
>TRBV5-5|NA|TRBJ2-1|NA
TGTGCCAGCAGCTTGTTTGAGACTAGCTCCTACAATGAGCAGTTCTTC
CASSLFETSSYNEQFF
>TRBV28|TRBD1|TRBJ2-5|many
TGTGCCAGCAAAGGACAGGGGCGCCTCGGGGAGACCCAGTACTTC
CASKGQGRLGETQYF
>TRBV10-2|TRBD2|TRBJ2-7|NA
TGCGCCAGCAGCGAACTAGCGGGGAGTTACGAGCAGTACTTC
CASSELAGSYEQYF
>TRBV5-1|TRBD2|TRBJ2-3|NA
TGCGCCAGCAGCTTGGTCGTGGGAGGGCCGGATACGCAGTATTTT
CASSLVVGGPDTQYF
>TRBV10-1|NA|TRBJ2-1|NA
TGCGCCAGCAGTGAGACAGTTTACAATGAGCAGTTCTTC
CASSETVYNEQFF
>TRBV10-1|TRBD2|TRBJ2-1|NA
TGCGCCAGCAGTGTAACTAGCGCTACCTACAATGAGCAGTTCTTC
CASSVTSATYNEQFF
>TRBV15|TRBD1|TRBJ1-5|NA
TGTGCCACCAGCAGGGACAGGAGACGACAGCCCCAGCATTTT
CATSRDRRRQPQHF
>TRBV28|NA|TRBJ1-4|NA
TGTGCCACCAGACAGATTGAAAAACTGTTTTTT
CATRQIEKLFF
>TRBV12-3/TRBV12-4|NA|TRBJ1-2|NA
TGTGCCAGCAGTTTACGGTTTGGCTACACCTTC
CASSLRFGYTF
>TRBV6-5|TRBD1|TRBJ2-5|NA
TGTGCCAGCAGCGCAGACAGGGGGGAGACCCAGTACTTC
CASSADRGETQYF
>TRBV6-5|NA|TRBJ1-2|NA
TGTGCCAGTGGCTGGGGGCCAAGTGGCTACACCTTC
CASGWGPSGYTF
>TRBV5-1|TRBD1|TRBJ1-2|NA
TGCGCCAGCAGCTTATCGGGACAGACGAACTATGGCTACACCTTC
CASSLSGQTNYGYTF
>TRBV7-8|NA|TRBJ1-1|NA
TGTGCCAGCAGTGTATATGGGGGGGATTTGAACACTGAAGCTTTCTTT
CASSVYGGDLNTEAFF